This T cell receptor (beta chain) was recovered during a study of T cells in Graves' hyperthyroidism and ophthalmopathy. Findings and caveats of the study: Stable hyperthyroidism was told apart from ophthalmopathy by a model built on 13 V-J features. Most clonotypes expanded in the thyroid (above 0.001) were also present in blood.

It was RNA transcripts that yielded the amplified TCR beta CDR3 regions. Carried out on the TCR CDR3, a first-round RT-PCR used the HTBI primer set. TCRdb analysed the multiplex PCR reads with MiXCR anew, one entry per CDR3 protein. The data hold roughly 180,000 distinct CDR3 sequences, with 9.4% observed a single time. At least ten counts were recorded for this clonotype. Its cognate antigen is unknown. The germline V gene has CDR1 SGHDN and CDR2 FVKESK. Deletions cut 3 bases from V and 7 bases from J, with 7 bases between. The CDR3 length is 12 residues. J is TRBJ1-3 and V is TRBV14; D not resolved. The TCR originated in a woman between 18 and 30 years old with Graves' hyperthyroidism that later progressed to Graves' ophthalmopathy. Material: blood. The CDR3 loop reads CASSHFSNTIYF. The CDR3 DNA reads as TGTGCCAGCAGCCATTTTTCTAACACCATATATTTT.